This paragraph covers one T cell receptor (beta chain) sequence. Antigen unknown. The data stem from a study of shared clonotypes between healthy human individuals. This CDR3 is 17 amino acids long. Losses at the gene ends were 5 bases for V and 3 bases for J; bases not matched to a gene: 12. CDR1 and CDR2 (germline): MDHEN, SYDVKM. The authors split each subset's genomic DNA evenly across several immunoSEQ plates. Only in-frame clones appear in the TCRdb table, and some are missing; sequencing was by immunoSEQ multiplex PCR. The data contain about 490,000 clones, 70% to 80% of them singletons. Healthy HIV-negative adults without recent acute infections or vaccinations served as donors. Study conclusions and caveats: The low donor count limited represented genetic and exposure-history diversity.

This sequence joins TRBV28 and TRBJ2-3, with 9 bases identical to TRBD2. The sample taken for sequencing was PBMCs. The sequence derives from a woman aged 35 to 49 in good health. Some clones in this sample may be carry-over from other donors' samples. CDR3 in DNA: TGTGCCAGCAGTGGATGGACTAGCGATGGGAGAACAGATACGCAGTATTTT. Residues: CASSGWTSDGRTDTQYF.